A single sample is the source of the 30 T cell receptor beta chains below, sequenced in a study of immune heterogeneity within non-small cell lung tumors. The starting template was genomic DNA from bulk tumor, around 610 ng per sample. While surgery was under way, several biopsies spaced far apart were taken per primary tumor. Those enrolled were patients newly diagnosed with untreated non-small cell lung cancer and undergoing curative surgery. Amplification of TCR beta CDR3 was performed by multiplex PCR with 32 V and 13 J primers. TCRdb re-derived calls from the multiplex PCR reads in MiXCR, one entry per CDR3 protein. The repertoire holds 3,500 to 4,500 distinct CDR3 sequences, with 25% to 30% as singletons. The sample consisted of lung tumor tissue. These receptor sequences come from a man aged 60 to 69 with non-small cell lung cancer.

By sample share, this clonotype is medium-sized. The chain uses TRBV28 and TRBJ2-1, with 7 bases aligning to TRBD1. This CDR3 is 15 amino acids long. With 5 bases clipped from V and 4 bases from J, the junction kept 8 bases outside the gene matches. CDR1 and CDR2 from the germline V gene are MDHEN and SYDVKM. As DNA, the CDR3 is TGTGCCAGCAGTCGGACGCAGGGGGTTTACAATGAGCAGTTCTTC. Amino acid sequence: CASSRTQGVYNEQFF.

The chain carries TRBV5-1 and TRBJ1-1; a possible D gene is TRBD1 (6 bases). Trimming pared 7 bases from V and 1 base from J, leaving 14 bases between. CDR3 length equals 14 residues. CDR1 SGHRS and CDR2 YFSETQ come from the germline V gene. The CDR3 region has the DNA TGCGCCAGCTTTCGGGGGCGGGGGAACACTGAAGCTTTCTTT. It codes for CASFRGRGNTEAFF. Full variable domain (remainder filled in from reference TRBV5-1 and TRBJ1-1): KAGVTQTPRYLIKTRGQQVTLSCSPISGHRSVSWYQQTPGQGLQFLFEYFSETQRNKGNFPGRFSGRQFSNSRSEMNVSTLELGDSALYLCASFRGRGNTEAFFGQGTRLTVV.

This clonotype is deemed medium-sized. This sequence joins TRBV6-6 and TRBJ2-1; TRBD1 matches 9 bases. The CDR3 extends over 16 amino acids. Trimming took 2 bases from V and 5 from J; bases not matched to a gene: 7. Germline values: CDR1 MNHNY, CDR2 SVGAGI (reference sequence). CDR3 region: CASSYGRDRDDNEQFF. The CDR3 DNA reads TGTGCCAGCAGTTACGGCCGGGACAGGGACGACAATGAGCAGTTCTTC.

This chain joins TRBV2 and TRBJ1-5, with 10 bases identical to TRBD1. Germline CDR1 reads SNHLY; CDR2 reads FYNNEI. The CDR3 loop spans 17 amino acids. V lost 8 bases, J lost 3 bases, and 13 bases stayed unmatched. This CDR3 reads CASSGDRGPYINQPQHF. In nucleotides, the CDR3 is TGTGCCAGCTCTGGGGACAGGGGACCTTATATCAATCAGCCCCAGCATTTT.

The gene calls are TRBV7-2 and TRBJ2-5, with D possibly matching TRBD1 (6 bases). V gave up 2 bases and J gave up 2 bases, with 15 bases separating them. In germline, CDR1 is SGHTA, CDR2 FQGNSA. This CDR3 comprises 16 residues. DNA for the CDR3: TGTGCCAGCAGCTTATCGGTGGGGGCGAGACAAGAGACCCAGTACTTC. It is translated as CASSLSVGARQETQYF.

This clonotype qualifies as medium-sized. The CDR3 reads CATSQRGQPQHF. The CDR3 nucleotides are TGTGCCACCAGCCAAAGGGGCCAGCCCCAGCATTTT. The J gene is TRBJ1-5, the V gene TRBV15, with D possibly matching TRBD1 (5 bases). With 5 bases removed from V and 7 bases from J, the gap between germline ends came to 9 bases. The CDR3 contains 12 residues. CDR1 and CDR2 (germline): LNHNV, YYDKDF (reference sequence).

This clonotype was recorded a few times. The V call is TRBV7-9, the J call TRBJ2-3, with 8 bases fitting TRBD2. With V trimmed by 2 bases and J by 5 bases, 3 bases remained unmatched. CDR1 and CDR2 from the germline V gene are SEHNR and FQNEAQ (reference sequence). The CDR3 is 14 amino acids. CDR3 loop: CASSLSLAGDTQYF. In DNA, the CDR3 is TGTGCCAGCAGCTTATCTCTAGCGGGAGATACGCAGTATTTT.

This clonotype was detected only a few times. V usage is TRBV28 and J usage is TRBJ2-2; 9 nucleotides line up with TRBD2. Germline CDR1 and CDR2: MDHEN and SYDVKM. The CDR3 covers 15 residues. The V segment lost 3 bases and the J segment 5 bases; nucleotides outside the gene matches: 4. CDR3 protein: CASSFSLAGTGELFF. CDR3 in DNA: TGTGCCAGCAGTTTCTCCCTAGCGGGAACCGGGGAGCTGTTTTTT.

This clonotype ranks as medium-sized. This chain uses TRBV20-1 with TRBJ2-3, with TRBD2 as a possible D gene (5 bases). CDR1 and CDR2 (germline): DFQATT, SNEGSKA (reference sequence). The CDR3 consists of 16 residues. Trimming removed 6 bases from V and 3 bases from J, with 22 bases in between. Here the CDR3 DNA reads TGCAGTGCCATAGTCAGCGGAAAGCCGTGGACAGATACGCAGTATTTT. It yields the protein CSAIVSGKPWTDTQYF.

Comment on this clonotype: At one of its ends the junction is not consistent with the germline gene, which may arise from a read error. CDR3 region: CASTLARGLNEQFF. CDR3 bases: TGTGCCAGCACCTTAGCCCGGGGCCTTAATGAGCAGTTCTTC. The rearrangement uses TRBV13 and TRBJ2-1; D may be TRBD1 or TRBD2 (5 bases each). Germline assignment: CDR1 PRHDT and CDR2 FYEKMQ (reference sequence). The CDR3 runs to 14 residues.

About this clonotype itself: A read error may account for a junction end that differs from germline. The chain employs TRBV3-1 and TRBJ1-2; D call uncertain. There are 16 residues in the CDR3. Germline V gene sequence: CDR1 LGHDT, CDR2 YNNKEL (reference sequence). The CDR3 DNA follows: TGTGCCAGGAGCCAAGATCTGTACAAGTCAAGCGGTGGCTACACCTTC. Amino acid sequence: CARSQDLYKSSGGYTF.

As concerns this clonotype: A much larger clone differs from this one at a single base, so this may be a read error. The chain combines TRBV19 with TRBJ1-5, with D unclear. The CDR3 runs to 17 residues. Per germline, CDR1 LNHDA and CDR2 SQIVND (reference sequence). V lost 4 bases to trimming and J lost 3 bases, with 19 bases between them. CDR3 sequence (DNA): TGTGCCAGTAGTAGTCTGTTTGAGTGTGACCTCAATCAGCCCCAGCATTTT. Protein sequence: CASSSLFECDLNQPQHF.

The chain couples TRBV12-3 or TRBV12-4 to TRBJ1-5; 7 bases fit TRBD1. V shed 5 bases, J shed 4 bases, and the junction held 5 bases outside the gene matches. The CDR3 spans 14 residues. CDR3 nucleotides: TGTGCCAGCAGTCTGGGACAGTCAAATCAGCCCCAGCATTTT. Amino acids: CASSLGQSNQPQHF.

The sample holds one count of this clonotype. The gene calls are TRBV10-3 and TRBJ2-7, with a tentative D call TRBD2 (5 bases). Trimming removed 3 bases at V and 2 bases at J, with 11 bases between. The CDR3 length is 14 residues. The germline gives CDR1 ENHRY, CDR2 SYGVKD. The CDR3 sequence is CAISDEGFTYEQYF. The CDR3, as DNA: TGTGCCATCAGTGATGAGGGTTTTACCTACGAGCAGTACTTC.

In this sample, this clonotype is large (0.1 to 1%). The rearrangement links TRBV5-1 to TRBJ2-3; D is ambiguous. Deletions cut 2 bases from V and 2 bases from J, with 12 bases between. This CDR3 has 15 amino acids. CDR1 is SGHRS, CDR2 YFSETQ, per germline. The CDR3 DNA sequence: TGCGCCAGCAGCTTTCAGGATCCGCACACAGATACGCAGTATTTT. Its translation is CASSFQDPHTDTQYF.

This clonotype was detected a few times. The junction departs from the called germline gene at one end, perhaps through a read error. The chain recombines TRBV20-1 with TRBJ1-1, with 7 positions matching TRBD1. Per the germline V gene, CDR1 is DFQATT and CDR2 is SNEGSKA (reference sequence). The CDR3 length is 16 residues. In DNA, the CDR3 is TGCAGTGCTAGTATCGTCCAGGGACAGCTAAACACTGAAGCTTCCTTT. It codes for CSASIVQGQLNTEASF.

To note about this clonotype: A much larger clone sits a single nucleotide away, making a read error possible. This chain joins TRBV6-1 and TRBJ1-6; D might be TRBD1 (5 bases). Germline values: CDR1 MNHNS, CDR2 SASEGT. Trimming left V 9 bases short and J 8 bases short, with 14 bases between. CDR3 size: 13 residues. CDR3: CASKGFQDSPLHF. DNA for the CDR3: TGTGCCAGTAAGGGGTTTCAGGATTCACCCCTCCACTTT.

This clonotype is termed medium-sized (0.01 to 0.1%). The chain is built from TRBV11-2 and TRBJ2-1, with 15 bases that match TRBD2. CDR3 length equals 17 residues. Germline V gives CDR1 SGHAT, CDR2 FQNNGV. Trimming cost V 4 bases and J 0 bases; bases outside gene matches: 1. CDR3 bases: TGTGCCAGCAGCTCGGGACTAGCGGGAGGCTCCTACAATGAGCAGTTCTTC. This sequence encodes CASSSGLAGGSYNEQFF.

Here the CDR3 DNA reads TGCGCCAGCAGAGCGGGCCCTGGACAGGGGGCGAAAGCCAAAAACATTCAGTACTTC. This sequence encodes CASRAGPGQGAKAKNIQYF. The chain combines TRBV5-1 with TRBJ2-4; the match to TRBD1 covers 11 bases. After removal of 5 bases from V and 0 bases from J, the junction contained 13 bases not matched to a gene. The CDR3 is made up of 19 amino acids. CDR1 and CDR2 from the germline V gene are SGHRS and YFSETQ.

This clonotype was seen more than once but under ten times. CDR3 in amino acids: CASQGIINSPLHF. CDR3 sequence (DNA): TGTGCCAGCCAGGGAATTATCAATTCACCCCTCCACTTT. This chain joins TRBV6-1 and TRBJ1-6, with D possibly being TRBD1 (5 bases). CDR1 MNHNS and CDR2 SASEGT come from the germline V gene. The CDR3 length is 13 residues. V lost 8 bases and J lost 7, with 12 bases in between.

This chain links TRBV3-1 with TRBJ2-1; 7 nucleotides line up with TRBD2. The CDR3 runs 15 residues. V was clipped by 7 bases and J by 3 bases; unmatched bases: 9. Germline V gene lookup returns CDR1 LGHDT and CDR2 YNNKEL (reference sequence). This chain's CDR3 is CASIHAGDSYNEQFF. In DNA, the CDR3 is TGTGCCAGCATCCACGCGGGAGATAGCTACAATGAGCAGTTCTTC.

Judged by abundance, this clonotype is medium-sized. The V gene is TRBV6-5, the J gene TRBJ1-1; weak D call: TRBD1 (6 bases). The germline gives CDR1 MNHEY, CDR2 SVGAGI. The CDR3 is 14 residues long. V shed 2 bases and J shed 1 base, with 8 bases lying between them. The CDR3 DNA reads TGTGCCAGCAGTTACCACAGGGAGAACACTGAAGCTTTCTTT. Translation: CASSYHRENTEAFF.

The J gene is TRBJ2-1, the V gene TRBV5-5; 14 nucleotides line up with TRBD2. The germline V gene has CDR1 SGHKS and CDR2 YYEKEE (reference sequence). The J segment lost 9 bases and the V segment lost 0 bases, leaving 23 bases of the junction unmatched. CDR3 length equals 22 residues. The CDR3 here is CASSLGLAGGFDFGQRSIEQFF. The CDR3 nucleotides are TGTGCCAGCAGCTTGGGACTAGCGGGAGGGTTCGATTTCGGCCAACGTTCTATTGAGCAGTTCTTC.

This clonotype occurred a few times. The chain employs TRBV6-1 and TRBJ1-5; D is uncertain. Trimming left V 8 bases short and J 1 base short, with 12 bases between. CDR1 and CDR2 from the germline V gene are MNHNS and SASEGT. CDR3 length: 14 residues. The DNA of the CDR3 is TGTGCCAGCCGCTTGGGAGTCAGCAATCAGCCCCAGCATTTT. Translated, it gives CASRLGVSNQPQHF.

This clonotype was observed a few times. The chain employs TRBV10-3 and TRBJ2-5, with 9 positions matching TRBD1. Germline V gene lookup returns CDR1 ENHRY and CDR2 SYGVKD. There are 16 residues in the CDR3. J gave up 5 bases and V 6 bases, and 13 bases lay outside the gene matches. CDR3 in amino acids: CAIRDSDRGSGETQYF. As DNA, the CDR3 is TGTGCCATCAGAGACTCGGACAGGGGAAGTGGCGAGACCCAGTACTTC.

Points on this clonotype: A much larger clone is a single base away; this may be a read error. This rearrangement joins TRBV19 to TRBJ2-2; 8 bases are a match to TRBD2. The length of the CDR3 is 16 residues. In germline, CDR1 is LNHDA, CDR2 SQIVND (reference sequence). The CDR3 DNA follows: TGTGCCAGTAGTCTCTCAGCGGGAGCGGCGGTCGGGGAGCTGTCTTTT. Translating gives CASSLSAGAAVGELSF.

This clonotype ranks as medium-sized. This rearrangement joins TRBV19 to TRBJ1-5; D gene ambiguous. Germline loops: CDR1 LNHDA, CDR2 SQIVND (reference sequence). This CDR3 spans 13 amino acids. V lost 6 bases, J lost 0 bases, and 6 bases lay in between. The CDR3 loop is CASRPDSNQPQHF. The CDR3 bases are TGTGCCAGTAGGCCAGATAGCAATCAGCCCCAGCATTTT.

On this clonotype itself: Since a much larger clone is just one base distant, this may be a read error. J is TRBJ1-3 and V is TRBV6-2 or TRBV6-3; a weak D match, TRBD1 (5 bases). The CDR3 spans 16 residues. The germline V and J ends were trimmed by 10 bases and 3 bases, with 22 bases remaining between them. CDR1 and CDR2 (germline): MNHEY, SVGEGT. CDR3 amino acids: CATFKRGVYYGNTIYF. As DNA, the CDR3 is TGTGCCACCTTTAAACGGGGCGTTTACTATGGAAACACCATATATTTT.

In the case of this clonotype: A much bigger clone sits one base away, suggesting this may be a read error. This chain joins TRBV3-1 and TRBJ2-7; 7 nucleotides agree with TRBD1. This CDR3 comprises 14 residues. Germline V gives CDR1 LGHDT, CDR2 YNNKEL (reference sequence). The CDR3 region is CASSGQEPPYEPYF. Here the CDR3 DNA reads TGTGCCAGCAGCGGACAGGAGCCTCCCTACGAGCCGTACTTC.

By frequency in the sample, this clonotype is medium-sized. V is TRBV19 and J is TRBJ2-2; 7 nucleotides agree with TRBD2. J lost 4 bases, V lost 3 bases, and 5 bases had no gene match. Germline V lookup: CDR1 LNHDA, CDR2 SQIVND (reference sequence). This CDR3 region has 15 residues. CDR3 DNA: TGTGCCAGTAGTATCTCCCTAGCGGTCACCGGGGAGCTGTTTTTT. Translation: CASSISLAVTGELFF.